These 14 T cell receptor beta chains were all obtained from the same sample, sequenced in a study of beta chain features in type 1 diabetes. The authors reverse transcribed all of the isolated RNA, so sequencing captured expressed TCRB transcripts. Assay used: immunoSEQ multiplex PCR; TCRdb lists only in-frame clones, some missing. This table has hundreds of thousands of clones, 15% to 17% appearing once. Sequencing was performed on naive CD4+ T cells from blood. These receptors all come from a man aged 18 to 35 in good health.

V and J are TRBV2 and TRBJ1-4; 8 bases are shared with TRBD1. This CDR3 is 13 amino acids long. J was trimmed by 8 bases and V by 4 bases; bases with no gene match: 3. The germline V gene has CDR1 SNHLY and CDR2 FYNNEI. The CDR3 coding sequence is TGTGCCAGCAGTGGAAACAGGGGGGAAAAACTGTTTTTT. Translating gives CASSGNRGEKLFF.

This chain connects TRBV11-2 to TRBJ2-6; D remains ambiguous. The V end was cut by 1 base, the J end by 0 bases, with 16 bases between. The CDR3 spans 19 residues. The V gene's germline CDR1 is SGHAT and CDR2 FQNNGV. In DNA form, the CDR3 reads TGTGCCAGCAGCTTAGTAAATGCCAGGAGATTCTCTGGGGCCAACGTCCTGACTTTC. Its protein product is CASSLVNARRFSGANVLTF. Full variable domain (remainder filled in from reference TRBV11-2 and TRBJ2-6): EAGVAQSPRYKIIEKRQSVAFWCNPISGHATLYWYQQILGQGPKLLIQFQNNGVVDDSQLPKDRFSAERLKGVDSTLKIQPAKLEDSAVYLCASSLVNARRFSGANVLTFGAGSRLTVL.

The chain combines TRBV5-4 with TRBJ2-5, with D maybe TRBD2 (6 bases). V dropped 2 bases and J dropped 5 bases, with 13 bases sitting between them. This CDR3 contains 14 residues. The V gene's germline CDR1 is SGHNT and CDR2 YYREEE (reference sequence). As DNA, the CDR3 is TGTGCCAGCAGCTTTACGGGGGACGATGAGACCCAGTACTTC. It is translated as CASSFTGDDETQYF.

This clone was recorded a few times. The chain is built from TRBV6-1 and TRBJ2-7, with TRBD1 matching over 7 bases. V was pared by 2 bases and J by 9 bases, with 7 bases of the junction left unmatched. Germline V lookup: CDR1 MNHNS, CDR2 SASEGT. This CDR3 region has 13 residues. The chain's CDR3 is CASSESAGGSQYF. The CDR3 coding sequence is TGTGCCAGCAGTGAATCGGCAGGGGGATCGCAGTACTTC.

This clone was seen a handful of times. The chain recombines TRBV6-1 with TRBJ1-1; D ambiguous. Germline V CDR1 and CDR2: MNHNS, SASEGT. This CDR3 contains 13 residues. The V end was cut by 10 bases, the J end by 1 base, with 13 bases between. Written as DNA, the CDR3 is TGTGCCATCAACACTAGAGCGAACACTGAAGCTTTCTTT. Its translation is CAINTRANTEAFF.

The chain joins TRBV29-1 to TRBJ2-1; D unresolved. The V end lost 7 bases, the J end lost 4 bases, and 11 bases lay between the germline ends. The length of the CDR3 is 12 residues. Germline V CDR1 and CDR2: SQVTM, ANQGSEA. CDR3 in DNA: TGCAGCGCCCATCAAACTTACAATGAGCAGTTCTTC. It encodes CSAHQTYNEQFF.

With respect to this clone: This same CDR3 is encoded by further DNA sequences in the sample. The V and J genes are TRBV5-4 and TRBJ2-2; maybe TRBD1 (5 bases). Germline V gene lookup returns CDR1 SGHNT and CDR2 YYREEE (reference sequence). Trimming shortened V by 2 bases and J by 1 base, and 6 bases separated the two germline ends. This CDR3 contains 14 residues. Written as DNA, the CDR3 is TGTGCCAGCAGCTTAGACAGGAACACCGGGGAGCTGTTTTTT. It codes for CASSLDRNTGELFF. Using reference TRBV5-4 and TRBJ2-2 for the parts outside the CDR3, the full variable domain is ETGVTQSPTHLIKTRGQQVTLRCSSQSGHNTVSWYQQALGQGPQFIFQYYREEENGRGNFPPRFSGLQFPNYSSELNVNALELDDSALYLCASSLDRNTGELFFGEGSRLTVL.

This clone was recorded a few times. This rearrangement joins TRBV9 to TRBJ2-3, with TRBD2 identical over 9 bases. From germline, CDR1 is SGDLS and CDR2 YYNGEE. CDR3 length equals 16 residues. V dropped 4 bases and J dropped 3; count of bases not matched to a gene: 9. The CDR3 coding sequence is TGTGCCAGCAGCCCCGCCGGCGGGAGGGGAACAGATACGCAGTATTTT. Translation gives CASSPAGGRGTDTQYF.

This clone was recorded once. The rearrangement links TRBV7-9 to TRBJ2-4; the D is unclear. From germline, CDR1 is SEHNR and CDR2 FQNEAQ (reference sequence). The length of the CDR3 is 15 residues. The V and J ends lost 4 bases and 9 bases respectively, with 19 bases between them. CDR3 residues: CASSSISWAESIQYF. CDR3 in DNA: TGTGCCAGCAGCTCCATCTCATGGGCTGAAAGCATTCAGTACTTC.

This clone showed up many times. CDR3 bases: TGTGCCAGCCCATTTGGTACTCAAGAGACCCAGTACTTC. Translating gives CASPFGTQETQYF. This chain links TRBV2 with TRBJ2-5, with D uncertain. V was cut by 8 bases and J by 2 bases, with 12 bases left in between. Germline CDR1 is SNHLY and CDR2 is FYNNEI. This CDR3 spans 13 amino acids.

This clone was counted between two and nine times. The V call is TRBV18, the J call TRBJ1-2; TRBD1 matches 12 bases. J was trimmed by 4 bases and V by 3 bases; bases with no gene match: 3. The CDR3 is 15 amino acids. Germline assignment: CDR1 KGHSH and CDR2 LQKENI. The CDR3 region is CASSPGTGGSYGYTF. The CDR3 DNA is TGTGCCAGCTCACCGGGGACAGGGGGCTCCTATGGCTACACCTTC.

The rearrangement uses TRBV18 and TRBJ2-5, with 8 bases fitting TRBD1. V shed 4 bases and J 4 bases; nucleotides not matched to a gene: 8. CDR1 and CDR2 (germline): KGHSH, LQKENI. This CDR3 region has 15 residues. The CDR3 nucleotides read TGTGCCAGCTCACTTACCCGACAGGGGTCAGAGACCCAGTACTTC. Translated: CASSLTRQGSETQYF.

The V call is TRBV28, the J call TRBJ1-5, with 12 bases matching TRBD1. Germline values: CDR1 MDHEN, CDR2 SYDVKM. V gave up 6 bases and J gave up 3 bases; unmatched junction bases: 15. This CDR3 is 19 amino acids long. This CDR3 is CASRVAGTGGPMVNQPQHF. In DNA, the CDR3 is TGTGCCAGCAGGGTCGCCGGGACAGGGGGCCCTATGGTCAATCAGCCCCAGCATTTT.

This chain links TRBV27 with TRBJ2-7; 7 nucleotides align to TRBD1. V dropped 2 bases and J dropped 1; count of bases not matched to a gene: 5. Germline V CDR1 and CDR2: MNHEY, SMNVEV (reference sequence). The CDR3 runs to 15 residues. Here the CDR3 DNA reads TGTGCCAGCAGTTTACGGGACAGACCTTCCTACGAGCAGTACTTC. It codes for CASSLRDRPSYEQYF.